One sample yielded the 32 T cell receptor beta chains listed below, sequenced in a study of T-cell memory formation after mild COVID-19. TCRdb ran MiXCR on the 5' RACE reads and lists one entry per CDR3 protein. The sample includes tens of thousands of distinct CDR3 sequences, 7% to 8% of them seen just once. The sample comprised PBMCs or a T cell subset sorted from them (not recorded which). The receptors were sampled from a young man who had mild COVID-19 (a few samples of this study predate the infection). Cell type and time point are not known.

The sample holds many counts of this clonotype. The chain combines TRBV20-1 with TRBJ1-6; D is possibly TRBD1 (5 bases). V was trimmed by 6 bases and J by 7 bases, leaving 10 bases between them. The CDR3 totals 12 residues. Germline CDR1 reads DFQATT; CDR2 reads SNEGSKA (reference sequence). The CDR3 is CSARWGNSPLHF. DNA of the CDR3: TGCAGTGCACGGTGGGGGAATTCACCCCTCCACTTT.

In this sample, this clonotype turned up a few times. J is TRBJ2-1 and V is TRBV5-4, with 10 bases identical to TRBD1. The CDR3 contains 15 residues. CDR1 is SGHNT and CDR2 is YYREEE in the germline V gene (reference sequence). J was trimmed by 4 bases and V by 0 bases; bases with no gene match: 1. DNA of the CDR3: TGTGCCAGCAGCTTGGAGGGACAGGGGTACAATGAGCAGTTCTTC. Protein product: CASSLEGQGYNEQFF.

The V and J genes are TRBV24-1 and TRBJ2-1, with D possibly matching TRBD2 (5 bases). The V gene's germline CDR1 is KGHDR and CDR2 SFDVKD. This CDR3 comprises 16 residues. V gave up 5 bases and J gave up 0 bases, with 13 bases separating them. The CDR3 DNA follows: TGTGCCACCAGTGCCGCACTAGTTAGCTCCTACAATGAGCAGTTCTTC. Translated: CATSAALVSSYNEQFF.

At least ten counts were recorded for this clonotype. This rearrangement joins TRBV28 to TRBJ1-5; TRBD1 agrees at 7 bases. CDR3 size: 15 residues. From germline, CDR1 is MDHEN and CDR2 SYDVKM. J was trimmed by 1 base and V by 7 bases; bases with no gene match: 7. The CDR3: CASIRGRRSNQPQHF. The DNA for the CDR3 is TGTGCCAGCATTAGGGGGCGCAGAAGCAATCAGCCCCAGCATTTT.

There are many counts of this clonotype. The CDR3 bases are TGTGCCAGCAGCCAATTGGACAGGGGGAACTCACCCCTCCACTTT. This gives the protein CASSQLDRGNSPLHF. V usage is TRBV4-2 and J usage is TRBJ1-6; 10 positions agree with TRBD1. The CDR3 is 15 residues long. V trimming: 2 bases; J trimming: 10 bases; junction bases outside the gene matches: 5. Germline V gives CDR1 LGHNA, CDR2 YNFKEQ.

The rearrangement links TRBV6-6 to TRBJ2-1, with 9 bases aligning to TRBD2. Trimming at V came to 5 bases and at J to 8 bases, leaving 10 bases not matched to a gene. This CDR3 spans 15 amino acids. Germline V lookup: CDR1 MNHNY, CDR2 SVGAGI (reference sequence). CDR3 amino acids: CASSRRTSEGDEQFF. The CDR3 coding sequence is TGTGCCAGCAGTCGACGGACTAGCGAAGGCGATGAGCAGTTCTTC.

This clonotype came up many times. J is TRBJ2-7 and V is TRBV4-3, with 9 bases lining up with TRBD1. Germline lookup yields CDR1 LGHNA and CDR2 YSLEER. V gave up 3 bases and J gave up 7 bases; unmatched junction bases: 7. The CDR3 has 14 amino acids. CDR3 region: CASSQVTGGQEQYF. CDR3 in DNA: TGCGCCAGCAGCCAGGTAACAGGGGGCCAAGAGCAGTACTTC.

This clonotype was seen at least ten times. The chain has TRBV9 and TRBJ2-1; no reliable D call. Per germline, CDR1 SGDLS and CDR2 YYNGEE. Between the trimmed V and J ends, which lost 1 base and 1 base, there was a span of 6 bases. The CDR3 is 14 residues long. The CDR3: CASSVKGSYNEQFF. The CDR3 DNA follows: TGTGCCAGCAGCGTAAAAGGTTCCTACAATGAGCAGTTCTTC.

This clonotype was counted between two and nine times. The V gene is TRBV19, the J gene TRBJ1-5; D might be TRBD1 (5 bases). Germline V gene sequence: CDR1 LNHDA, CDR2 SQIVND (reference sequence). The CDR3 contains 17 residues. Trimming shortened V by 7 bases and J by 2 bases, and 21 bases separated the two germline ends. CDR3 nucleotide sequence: TGTGCCAGTACCCCCCATATAGGGACGGTATGCAATCAGCCCCAGCATTTT. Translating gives CASTPHIGTVCNQPQHF.

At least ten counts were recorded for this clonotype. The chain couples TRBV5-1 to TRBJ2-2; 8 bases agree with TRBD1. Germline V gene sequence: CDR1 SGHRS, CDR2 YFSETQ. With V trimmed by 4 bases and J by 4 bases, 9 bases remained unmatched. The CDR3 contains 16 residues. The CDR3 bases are TGCGCCAGCAGCCAAAGACAGGGGCCCCTCACCGGGGAGCTGTTTTTT. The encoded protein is CASSQRQGPLTGELFF.

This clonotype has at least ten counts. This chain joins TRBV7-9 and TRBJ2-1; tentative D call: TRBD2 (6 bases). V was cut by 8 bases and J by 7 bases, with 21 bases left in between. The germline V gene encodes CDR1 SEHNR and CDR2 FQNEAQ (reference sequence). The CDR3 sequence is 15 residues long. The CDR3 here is CASDMAGTSGNEQFF. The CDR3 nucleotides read TGTGCCAGCGATATGGCGGGGACCTCAGGGAATGAGCAGTTCTTC.

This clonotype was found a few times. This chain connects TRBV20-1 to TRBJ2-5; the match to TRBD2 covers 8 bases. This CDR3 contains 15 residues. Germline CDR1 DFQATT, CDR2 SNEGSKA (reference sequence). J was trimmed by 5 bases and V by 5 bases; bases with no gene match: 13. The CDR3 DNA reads TGCAGTGCTGCATCGGGGGGGGTTGGGGCGGAGACCCAGTACTTC. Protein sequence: CSAASGGVGAETQYF.

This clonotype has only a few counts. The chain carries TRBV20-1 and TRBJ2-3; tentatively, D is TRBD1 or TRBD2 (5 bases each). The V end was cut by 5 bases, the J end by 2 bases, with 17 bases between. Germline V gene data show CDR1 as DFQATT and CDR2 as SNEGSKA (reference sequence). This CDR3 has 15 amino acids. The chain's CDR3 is CSAGNPTGTTDTQYF. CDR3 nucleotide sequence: TGCAGTGCTGGTAACCCGACCGGGACCACAGATACGCAGTATTTT.

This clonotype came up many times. CDR3 coding DNA: TGTGCCAGCTCACCGACAGGGGGCGAAAACTATGGCTACACCTTC. Protein: CASSPTGGENYGYTF. The chain carries TRBV18 and TRBJ1-2; 10 bases fit TRBD1. CDR3 length: 15 amino acids. V gave up 3 bases and J gave up 2 bases; unmatched junction bases: 3. Germline lookup yields CDR1 KGHSH and CDR2 LQKENI.

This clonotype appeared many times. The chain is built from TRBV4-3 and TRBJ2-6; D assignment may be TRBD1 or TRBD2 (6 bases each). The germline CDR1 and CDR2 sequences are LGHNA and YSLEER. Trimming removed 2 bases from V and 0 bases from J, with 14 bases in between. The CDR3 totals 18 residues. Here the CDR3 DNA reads TGCGCCAGCAGCCAACAGCAGGAGGGGGGCTCTGGGGCCAACGTCCTGACTTTC. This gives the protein CASSQQQEGGSGANVLTF.

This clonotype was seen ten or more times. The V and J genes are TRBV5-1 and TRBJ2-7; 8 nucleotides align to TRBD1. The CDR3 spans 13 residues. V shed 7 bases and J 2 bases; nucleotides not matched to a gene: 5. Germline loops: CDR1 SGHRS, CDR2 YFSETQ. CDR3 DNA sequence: TGCGCCAGCGGCCGACAGGGGACCTACGAGCAGTACTTC. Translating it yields CASGRQGTYEQYF.

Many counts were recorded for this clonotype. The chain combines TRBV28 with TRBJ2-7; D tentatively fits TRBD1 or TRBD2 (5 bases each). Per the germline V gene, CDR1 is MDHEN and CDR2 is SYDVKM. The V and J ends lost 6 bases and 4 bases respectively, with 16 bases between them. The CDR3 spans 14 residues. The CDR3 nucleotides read TGTGCCAGCAGACGGGACGGAGACTCTTACGAGCAGTACGTC. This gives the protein CASRRDGDSYEQYV.

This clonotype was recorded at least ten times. The CDR3 coding sequence is TGTGCCACCAGCCGGGGACAGGTAGAGACCCAGTACTTC. Its protein product is CATSRGQVETQYF. V is TRBV24-1 and J is TRBJ2-5, with 8 bases matching TRBD1. This CDR3 is 13 amino acids long. V lost 7 bases to trimming and J lost 4 bases; unmatched junction nucleotides: 4. CDR1 is KGHDR and CDR2 is SFDVKD in the germline V gene.

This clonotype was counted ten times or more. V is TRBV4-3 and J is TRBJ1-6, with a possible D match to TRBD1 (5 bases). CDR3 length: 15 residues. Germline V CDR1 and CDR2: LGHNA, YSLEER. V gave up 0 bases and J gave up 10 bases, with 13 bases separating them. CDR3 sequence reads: CASSQDPLRGSPLHF. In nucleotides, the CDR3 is TGCGCCAGCAGCCAAGACCCTTTGAGGGGCTCACCCCTCCACTTT.

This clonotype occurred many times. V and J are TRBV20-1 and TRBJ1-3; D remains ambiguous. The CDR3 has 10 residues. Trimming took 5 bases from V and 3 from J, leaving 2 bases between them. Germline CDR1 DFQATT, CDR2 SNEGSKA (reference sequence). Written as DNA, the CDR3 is TGCAGTGCTCGTGGAAACACCATATATTTT. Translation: CSARGNTIYF.

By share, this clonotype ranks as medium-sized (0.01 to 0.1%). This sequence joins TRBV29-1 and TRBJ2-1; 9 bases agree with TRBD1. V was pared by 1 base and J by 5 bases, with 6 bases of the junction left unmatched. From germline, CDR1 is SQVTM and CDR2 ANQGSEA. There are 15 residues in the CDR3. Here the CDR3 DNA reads TGCAGCGTTGAAGGGGGGGACAGGGAAGACAATGAGCAGTTCTTC. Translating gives CSVEGGDREDNEQFF.

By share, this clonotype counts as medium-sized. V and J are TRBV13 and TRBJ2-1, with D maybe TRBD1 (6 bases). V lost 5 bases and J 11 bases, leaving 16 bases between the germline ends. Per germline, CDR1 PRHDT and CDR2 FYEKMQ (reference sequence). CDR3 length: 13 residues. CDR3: CASSLQEDRKQFF. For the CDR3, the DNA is TGTGCCAGCAGCCTCCAAGAAGACAGGAAGCAGTTCTTC. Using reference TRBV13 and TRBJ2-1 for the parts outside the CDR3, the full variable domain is AAGVIQSPRHLIKEKRETATLKCYPIPRHDTVYWYQQGPGQDPQFLISFYEKMQSDKGSIPDRFSAQQFSDYHSELNMSSLELGDSALYFCASSLQEDRKQFFGPGTRLTVL.

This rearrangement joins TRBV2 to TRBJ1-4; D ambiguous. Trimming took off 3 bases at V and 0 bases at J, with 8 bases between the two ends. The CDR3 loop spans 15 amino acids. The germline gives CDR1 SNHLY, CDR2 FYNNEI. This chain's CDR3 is CASSDTTTTNEKLFF. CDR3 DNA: TGTGCCAGCAGTGACACTACAACAACTAATGAAAAACTGTTTTTT. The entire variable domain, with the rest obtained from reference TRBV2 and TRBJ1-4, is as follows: EPEVTQTPSHQVTQMGQEVILRCVPISNHLYFYWYRQILGQKVEFLVSFYNNEISEKSEIFDDQFSVERPDGSNFTLKIRSTKLEDSAMYFCASSDTTTTNEKLFFGSGTQLSVL.

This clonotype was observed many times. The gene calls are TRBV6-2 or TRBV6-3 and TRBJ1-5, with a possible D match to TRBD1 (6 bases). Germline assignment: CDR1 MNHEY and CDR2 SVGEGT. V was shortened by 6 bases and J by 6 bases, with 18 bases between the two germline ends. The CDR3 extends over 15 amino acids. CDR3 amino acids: CASSSGTREVQPQHF. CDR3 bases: TGTGCCAGCAGCTCCGGGACAAGGGAGGTTCAGCCCCAGCATTTT.

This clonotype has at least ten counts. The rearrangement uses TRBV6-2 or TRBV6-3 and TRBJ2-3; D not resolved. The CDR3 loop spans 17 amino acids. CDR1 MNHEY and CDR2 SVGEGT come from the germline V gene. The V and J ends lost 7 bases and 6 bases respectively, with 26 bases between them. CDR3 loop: CASMSRRRITVADTQYF. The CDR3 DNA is TGTGCCAGCATGTCCCGTAGAAGGATTACCGTGGCGGATACGCAGTATTTT.

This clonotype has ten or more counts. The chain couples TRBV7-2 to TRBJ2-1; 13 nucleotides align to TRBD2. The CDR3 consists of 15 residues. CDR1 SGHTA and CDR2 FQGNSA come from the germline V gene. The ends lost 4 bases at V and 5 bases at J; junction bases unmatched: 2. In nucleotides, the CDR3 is TGTGCCAGCAGCTGGGGACTAGCGGGGAACAATGAGCAGTTCTTC. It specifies CASSWGLAGNNEQFF.

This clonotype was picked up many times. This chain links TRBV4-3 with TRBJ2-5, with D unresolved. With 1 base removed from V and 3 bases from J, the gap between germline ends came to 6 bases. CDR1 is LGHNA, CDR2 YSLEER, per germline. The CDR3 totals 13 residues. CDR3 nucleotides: TGCGCCAGCAGCCAAGCCCCGGAAGAGACCCAGTACTTC. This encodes CASSQAPEETQYF.

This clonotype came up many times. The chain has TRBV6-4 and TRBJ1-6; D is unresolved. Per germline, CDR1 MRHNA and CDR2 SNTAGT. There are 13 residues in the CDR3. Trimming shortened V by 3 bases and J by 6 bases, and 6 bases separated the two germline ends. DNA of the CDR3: TGTGCCAGCAGTGATAAAATTAATTCACCCCTCCACTTT. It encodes CASSDKINSPLHF.

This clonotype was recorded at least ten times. CDR3 DNA sequence: TGTGCCAGCAGCTTGAGGGGTGCAACTAATGAAAAACTGTTTTTT. Translation gives CASSLRGATNEKLFF. The genes are TRBV11-2 and TRBJ1-4, with a tentative D call TRBD1 (5 bases). The CDR3 covers 15 residues. Trimming left V 3 bases short and J 0 bases short, with 8 bases between. Germline values: CDR1 SGHAT, CDR2 FQNNGV.

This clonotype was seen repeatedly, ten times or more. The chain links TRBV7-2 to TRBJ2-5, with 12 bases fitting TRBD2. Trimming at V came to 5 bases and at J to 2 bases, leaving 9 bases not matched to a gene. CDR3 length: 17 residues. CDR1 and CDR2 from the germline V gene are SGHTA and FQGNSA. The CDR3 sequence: CASSTGASGGAQETQYF. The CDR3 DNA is TGTGCCAGCAGCACAGGAGCTAGCGGGGGGGCACAAGAGACCCAGTACTTC.

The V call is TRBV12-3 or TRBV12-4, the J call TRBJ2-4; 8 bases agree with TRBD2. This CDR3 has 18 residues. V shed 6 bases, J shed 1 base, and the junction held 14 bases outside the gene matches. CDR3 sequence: CASSPGTIAGTAKNIQYF. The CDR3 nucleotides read TGTGCCAGCAGCCCCGGGACGATAGCGGGGACTGCCAAAAACATTCAGTACTTC.

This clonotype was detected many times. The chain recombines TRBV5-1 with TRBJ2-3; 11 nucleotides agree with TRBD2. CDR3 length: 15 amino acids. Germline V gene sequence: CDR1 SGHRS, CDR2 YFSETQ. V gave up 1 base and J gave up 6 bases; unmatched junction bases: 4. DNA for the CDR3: TGCGCCAGCAGCTTGTTGGCTAGCGGGGGGGATACGCAGTATTTT. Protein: CASSLLASGGDTQYF. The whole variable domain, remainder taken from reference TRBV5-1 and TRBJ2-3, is KAGVTQTPRYLIKTRGQQVTLSCSPISGHRSVSWYQQTPGQGLQFLFEYFSETQRNKGNFPGRFSGRQFSNSRSEMNVSTLELGDSALYLCASSLLASGGDTQYFGPGTRLTVL.